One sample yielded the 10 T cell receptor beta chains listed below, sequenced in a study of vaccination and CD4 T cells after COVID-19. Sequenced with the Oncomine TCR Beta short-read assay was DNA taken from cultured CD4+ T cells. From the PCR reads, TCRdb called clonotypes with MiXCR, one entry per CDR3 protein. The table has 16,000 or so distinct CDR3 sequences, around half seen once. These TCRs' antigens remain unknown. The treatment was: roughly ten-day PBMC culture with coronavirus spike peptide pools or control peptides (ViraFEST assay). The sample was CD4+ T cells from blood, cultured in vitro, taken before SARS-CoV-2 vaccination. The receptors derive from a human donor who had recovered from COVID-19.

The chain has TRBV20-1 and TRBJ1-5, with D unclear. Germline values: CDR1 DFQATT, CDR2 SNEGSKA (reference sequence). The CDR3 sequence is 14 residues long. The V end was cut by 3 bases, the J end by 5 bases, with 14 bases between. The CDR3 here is CSARKGQSDQPQHF. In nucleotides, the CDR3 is TGCAGTGCTAGGAAAGGTCAGTCCGATCAGCCCCAGCATTTT.

The CDR3 DNA reads TGTGCCAGCGGAGAGGGGTGGGCCACAGATACGCAGTATTTT. Its protein product is CASGEGWATDTQYF. The rearrangement joins TRBV27 to TRBJ2-3; perhaps D is TRBD1 or TRBD2 (5 bases each). The V gene lost 8 bases and the J gene lost 2 bases, with 14 bases spanning the gap. The length of the CDR3 is 14 residues. The germline CDR1 and CDR2 sequences are MNHEY and SMNVEV (reference sequence).

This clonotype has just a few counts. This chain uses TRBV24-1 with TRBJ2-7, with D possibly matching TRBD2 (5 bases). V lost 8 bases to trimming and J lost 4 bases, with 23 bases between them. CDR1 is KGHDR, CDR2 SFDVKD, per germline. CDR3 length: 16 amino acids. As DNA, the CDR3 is TGTGCCACCAACTCAAGGACGGGGAAAGGGCTATACGAGCAGTACTTC. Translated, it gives CATNSRTGKGLYEQYF.

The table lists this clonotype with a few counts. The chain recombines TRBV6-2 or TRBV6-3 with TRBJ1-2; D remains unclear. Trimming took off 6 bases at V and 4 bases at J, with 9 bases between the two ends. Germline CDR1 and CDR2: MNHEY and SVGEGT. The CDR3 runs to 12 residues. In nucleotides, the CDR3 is TGTGCCAGCAGGGACGGGGTCTATGGCTACACCTTC. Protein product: CASRDGVYGYTF.

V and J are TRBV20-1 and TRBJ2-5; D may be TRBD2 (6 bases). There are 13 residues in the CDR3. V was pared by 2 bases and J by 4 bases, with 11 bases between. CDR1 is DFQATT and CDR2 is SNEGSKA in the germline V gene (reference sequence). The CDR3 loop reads CSARLGGVETQYF. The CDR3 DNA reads TGCAGTGCTAGACTGGGGGGAGTAGAGACCCAGTACTTC.

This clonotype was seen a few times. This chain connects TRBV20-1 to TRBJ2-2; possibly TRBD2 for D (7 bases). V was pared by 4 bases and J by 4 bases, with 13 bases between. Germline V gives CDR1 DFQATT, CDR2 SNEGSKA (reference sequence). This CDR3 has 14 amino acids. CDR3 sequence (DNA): TGCAGTGCTAAGCAGGGAGGGGGCACCGGGGAGCTGTTTTTT. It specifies CSAKQGGGTGELFF.

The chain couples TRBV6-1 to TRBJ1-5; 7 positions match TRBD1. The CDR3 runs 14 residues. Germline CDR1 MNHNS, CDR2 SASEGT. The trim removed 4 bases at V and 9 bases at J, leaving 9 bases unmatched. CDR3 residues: CASSGPGQNSPQHF. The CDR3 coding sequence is TGTGCCAGCAGTGGACCGGGACAGAACTCGCCCCAGCATTTT.

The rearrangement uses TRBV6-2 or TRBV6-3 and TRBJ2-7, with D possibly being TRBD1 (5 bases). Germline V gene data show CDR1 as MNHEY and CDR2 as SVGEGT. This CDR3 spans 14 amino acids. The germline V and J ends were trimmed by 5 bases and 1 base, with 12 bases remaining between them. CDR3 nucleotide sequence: TGTGCCAGCAGTGTTGTGCAGGGATCCTACGAGCAGTACTTC. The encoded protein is CASSVVQGSYEQYF.

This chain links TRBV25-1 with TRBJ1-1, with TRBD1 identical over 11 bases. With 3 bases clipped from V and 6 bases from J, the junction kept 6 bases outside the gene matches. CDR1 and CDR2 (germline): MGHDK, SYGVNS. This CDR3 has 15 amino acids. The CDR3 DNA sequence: TGTGCCAGCAGTGAGCTCCGGGACAGGGGGGCTGAAGCTTTCTTT. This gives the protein CASSELRDRGAEAFF.

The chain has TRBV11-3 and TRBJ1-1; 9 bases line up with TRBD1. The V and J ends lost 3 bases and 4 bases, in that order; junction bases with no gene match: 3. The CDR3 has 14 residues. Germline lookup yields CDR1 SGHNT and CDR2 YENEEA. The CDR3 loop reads CASSFDRGSTEAFF. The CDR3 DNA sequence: TGTGCCAGCAGCTTCGACAGGGGGAGCACTGAAGCTTTCTTT.